These 13 T cell receptor beta chains were sequenced from one sample in a study of early T cells in non-severe SARS-CoV-2 infection. In TCRdb, the 5' RACE reads were re-called with MiXCR into one record per CDR3 protein. The sample comprises roughly 100,000 distinct CDR3 sequences, 11% to 15% of which are singletons, and around 6.4% rests with the top ten. The sequencing input was whole blood. The receptors here all came from an adult who was a healthcare worker with PCR-confirmed SARS-CoV-2 infection or an uninfected control (not recorded which).

At least ten counts were recorded for this clonotype. This rearrangement joins TRBV6-2 or TRBV6-3 to TRBJ2-2, with 7 bases fitting TRBD1. Germline V CDR1 and CDR2: MNHEY, SVGEGT. V lost 4 bases, J lost 5 bases, and 4 bases stayed unmatched. The CDR3 is 14 amino acids. The CDR3 sequence is CASSSGTATGELFF. For the CDR3, the DNA is TGTGCCAGCAGTTCTGGGACAGCAACCGGGGAGCTGTTTTTT.

This chain connects TRBV2 to TRBJ1-4; D ambiguous. CDR3 length equals 14 residues. V gave up 6 bases and J gave up 0 bases, with 8 bases separating them. The germline V gene has CDR1 SNHLY and CDR2 FYNNEI. CDR3 loop: CASRAGATNEKLFF. CDR3 coding DNA: TGTGCCAGCAGAGCAGGAGCAACTAATGAAAAACTGTTTTTT.

The chain recombines TRBV27 with TRBJ2-3; unclear D gene. Germline assignment: CDR1 MNHEY and CDR2 SMNVEV (reference sequence). Trimming removed 5 bases at V and 0 bases at J, with 15 bases between. CDR3 length: 16 amino acids. The CDR3 DNA follows: TGTGCCAGCAGTCCATCCCCGGACGGTAGCACAGATACGCAGTATTTT. Translating it yields CASSPSPDGSTDTQYF.

The V call is TRBV12-3 or TRBV12-4, the J call TRBJ2-2; D is uncertain. CDR3 size: 13 residues. Trimming removed 6 bases from V and 3 bases from J, with 8 bases in between. The DNA for the CDR3 is TGTGCCAGCAGCGGCACCTACACCGGGGAGCTGTTTTTT. Translating gives CASSGTYTGELFF.

This chain connects TRBV25-1 to TRBJ2-5; 11 bases are shared with TRBD2. This CDR3 has 16 residues. CDR1 is MGHDK, CDR2 SYGVNS, per germline. Trimming at V came to 5 bases and at J to 0 bases, leaving 5 bases not matched to a gene. The CDR3 DNA sequence: TGTGCCAGCAGTCCACTAGCGGGGGAACACCAAGAGACCCAGTACTTC. Residues: CASSPLAGEHQETQYF.

This clonotype has ten or more counts. As DNA, the CDR3 is TGCGCCAGCAGCCCCGGAGAGGGCTCTCAGCCCCAGCATTTT. This encodes CASSPGEGSQPQHF. V and J are TRBV5-1 and TRBJ1-5, with D unresolved. The length of the CDR3 is 14 residues. Trimming shortened V by 4 bases and J by 6 bases, and 14 bases separated the two germline ends. Germline V CDR1 and CDR2: SGHRS, YFSETQ.

CDR3 DNA sequence: TGTGCCATCAGGTCGGACAGGGGCACAGATACGCAGTATTTT. Its protein product is CAIRSDRGTDTQYF. The chain carries TRBV10-3 and TRBJ2-3, with 8 bases matching TRBD1. The CDR3 length is 14 residues. CDR1 and CDR2 from the germline V gene are ENHRY and SYGVKD. V lost 6 bases to trimming and J lost 1 base; unmatched junction nucleotides: 3.

This clonotype was seen only a few times. The chain uses TRBV6-1 and TRBJ2-1; D gene unclear. Per the germline V gene, CDR1 is MNHNS and CDR2 is SASEGT. V gave up 4 bases and J gave up 7 bases, with 8 bases separating them. CDR3 size: 12 residues. CDR3 in amino acids: CASSGASNEQFF. In DNA form, the CDR3 reads TGTGCCAGCAGTGGAGCATCGAATGAGCAGTTCTTC.

This chain links TRBV29-1 with TRBJ2-1, with 9 positions matching TRBD2. CDR1 and CDR2 (germline): SQVTM, ANQGSEA. The CDR3 is 14 amino acids. V lost 5 bases and J lost 7; bases outside the gene matches: 9. In DNA form, the CDR3 reads TGCAGCGTTCAAGCGGGGGGTAATAGTAATGAGCAGTTCTTC. Amino acid sequence: CSVQAGGNSNEQFF.

This clonotype was seen more than once but under ten times. The V and J genes are TRBV4-3 and TRBJ1-1; 7 bases map to TRBD1. The J segment lost 4 bases and the V segment lost 6 bases, leaving 17 bases of the junction unmatched. Germline loops: CDR1 LGHNA, CDR2 YSLEER. The CDR3 covers 17 residues. CDR3 residues: CASRPGTVRVSVTEAFF. The CDR3 DNA follows: TGCGCCAGCAGACCAGGGACAGTTCGTGTTTCGGTCACTGAAGCTTTCTTT.

This clonotype was seen at least ten times. The chain carries TRBV20-1 and TRBJ2-7, with 7 nucleotides matching TRBD2. Germline V gene sequence: CDR1 DFQATT, CDR2 SNEGSKA (reference sequence). The V gene end was trimmed by 5 bases and the J gene end by 0 bases; junction bases not matched to a gene: 4. The CDR3 consists of 13 residues. Here the CDR3 reads CSAPSGVSYEQYF. CDR3 in DNA: TGCAGTGCTCCCAGCGGGGTCTCCTACGAGCAGTACTTC.

This clonotype was detected many times. V is TRBV6-5 and J is TRBJ1-2; D is unclear. V was shortened by 6 bases and J by 4 bases, with 21 bases between the two germline ends. Germline V gene lookup returns CDR1 MNHEY and CDR2 SVGAGI. The CDR3 extends over 16 amino acids. The CDR3 bases are TGTGCCAGCAGCCCCTTCAGCAGTTTGAGCCTCTATGGCTACACCTTC. Translation gives CASSPFSSLSLYGYTF.

A few counts support this clonotype. J is TRBJ2-6 and V is TRBV5-4, with no clear D. The CDR3 runs 15 residues. V lost 2 bases and J lost 0, with 6 bases in between. CDR1 is SGHNT and CDR2 is YYREEE in the germline V gene (reference sequence). This CDR3 reads CASSFVDSGANVLTF. In DNA form, the CDR3 reads TGTGCCAGCAGCTTTGTGGACTCTGGGGCCAACGTCCTGACTTTC.